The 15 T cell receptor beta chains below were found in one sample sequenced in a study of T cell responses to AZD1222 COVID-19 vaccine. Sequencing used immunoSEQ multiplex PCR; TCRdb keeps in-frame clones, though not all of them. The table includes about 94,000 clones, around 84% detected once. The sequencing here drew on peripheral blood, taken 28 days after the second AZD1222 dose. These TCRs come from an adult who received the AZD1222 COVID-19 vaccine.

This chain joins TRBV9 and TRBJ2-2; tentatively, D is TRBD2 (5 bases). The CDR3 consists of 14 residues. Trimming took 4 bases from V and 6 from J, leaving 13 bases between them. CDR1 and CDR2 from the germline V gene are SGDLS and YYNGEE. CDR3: CASSPLASPGELFF. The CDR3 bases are TGTGCCAGCAGCCCCCTGGCTAGCCCCGGGGAGCTGTTTTTT.

DNA for the CDR3: TGTGCCAGTAAAACAGGGGAGTATAATTCACCCCTCCACTTT. Amino acids: CASKTGEYNSPLHF. This chain uses TRBV19 with TRBJ1-6, with 7 bases identical to TRBD1. The CDR3 totals 14 residues. Losses at the gene ends were 7 bases for V and 4 bases for J; bases not matched to a gene: 4. Germline values: CDR1 LNHDA, CDR2 SQIVND (reference sequence).

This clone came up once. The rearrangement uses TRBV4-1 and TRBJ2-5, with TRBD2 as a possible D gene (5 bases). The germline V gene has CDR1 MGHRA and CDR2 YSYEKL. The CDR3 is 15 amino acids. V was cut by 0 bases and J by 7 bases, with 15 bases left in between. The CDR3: CASSQETSGGGTQYF. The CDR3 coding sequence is TGCGCCAGCAGCCAAGAAACTAGTGGAGGTGGGACCCAGTACTTC.

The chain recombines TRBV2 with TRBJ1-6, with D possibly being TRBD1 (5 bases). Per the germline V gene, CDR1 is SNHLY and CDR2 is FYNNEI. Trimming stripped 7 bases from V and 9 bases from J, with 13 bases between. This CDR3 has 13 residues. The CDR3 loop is CASNPGYGSPLHF. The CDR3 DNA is TGTGCCAGCAATCCAGGGTACGGTTCACCCCTCCACTTT.

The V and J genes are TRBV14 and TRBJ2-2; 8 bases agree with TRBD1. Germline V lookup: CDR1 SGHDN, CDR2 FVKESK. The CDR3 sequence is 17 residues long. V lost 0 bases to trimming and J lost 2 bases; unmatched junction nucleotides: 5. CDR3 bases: TGTGCCAGCAGCCAAGATACCGGGACAGGAAACACCGGGGAGCTGTTTTTT. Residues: CASSQDTGTGNTGELFF.

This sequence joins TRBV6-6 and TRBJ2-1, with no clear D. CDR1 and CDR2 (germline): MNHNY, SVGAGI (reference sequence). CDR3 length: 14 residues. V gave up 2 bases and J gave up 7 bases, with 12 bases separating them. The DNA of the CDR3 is TGTGCCAGCAGTTACAGCGCTAGGGTAAATGAGCAGTTCTTC. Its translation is CASSYSARVNEQFF.

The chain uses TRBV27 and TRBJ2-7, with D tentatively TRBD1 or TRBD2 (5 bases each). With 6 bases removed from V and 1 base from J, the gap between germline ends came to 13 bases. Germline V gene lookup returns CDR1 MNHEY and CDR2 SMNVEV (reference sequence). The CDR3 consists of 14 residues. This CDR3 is CASSRQWGSYEQYF. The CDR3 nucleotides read TGTGCCAGCAGCCGCCAGTGGGGGTCCTACGAGCAGTACTTC.

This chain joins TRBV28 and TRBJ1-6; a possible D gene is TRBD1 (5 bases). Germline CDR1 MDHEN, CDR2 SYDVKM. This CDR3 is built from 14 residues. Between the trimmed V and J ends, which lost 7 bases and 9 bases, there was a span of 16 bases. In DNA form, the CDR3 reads TGTGCCAGCACCCCGGGGGGGAGGGGTTCACCCCTCCACTTT. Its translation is CASTPGGRGSPLHF. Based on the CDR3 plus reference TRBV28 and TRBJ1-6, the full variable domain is DVKVTQSSRYLVKRTGEKVFLECVQDMDHENMFWYRQDPGLGLRLIYFSYDVKMKEKGDIPEGYSVSREKKERFSLILESASTNQTSMYLCASTPGGRGSPLHFGNGTRLTVT.

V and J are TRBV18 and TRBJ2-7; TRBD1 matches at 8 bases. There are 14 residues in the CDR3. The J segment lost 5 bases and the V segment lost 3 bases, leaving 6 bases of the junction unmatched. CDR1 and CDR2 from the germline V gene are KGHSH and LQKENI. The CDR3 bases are TGTGCCAGCTCACCCGGGACAGGTATCCACGAGCAGTACTTC. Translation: CASSPGTGIHEQYF.

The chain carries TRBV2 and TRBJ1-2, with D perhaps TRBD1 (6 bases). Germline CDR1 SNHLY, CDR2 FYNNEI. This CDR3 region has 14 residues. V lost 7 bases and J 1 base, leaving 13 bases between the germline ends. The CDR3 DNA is TGTGCCAGCACCAGGGGTGGGAGTAACTATGGCTACACCTTC. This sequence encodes CASTRGGSNYGYTF.

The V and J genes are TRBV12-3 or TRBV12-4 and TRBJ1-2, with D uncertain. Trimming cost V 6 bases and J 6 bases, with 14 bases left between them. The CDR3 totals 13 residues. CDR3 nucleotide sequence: TGTGCCAGCAGAAAGGTGGGCGGTGATGGCTACACCTTC. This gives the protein CASRKVGGDGYTF.

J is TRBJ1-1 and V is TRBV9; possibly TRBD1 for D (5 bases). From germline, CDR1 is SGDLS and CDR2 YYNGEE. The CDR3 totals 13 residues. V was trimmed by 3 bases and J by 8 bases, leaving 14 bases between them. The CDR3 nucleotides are TGTGCCAGCAGCGCCCGATTGGGGACGGAAGCTTTCTTT. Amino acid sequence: CASSARLGTEAFF.

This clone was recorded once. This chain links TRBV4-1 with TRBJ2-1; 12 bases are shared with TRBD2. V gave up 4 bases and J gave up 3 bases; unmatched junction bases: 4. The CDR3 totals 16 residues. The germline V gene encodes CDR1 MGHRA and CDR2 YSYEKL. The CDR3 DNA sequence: TGCGCCAGCAGCCGTCCGACTAGCGGGAGCTACAATGAGCAGTTCTTC. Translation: CASSRPTSGSYNEQFF.

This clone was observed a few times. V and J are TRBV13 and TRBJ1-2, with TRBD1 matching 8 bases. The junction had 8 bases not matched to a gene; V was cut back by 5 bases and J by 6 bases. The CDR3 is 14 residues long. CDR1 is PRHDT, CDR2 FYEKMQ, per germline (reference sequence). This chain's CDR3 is CASSLRTGTDGYTF. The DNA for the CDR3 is TGTGCCAGCAGCCTACGGACAGGGACTGATGGCTACACCTTC.

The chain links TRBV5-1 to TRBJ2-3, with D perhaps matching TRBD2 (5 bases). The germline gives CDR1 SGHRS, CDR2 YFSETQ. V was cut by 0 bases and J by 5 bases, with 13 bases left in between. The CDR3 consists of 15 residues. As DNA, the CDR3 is TGCGCCAGCAGCTTGGATACGAGACGGGGAGATACGCAGTATTTT. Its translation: CASSLDTRRGDTQYF.